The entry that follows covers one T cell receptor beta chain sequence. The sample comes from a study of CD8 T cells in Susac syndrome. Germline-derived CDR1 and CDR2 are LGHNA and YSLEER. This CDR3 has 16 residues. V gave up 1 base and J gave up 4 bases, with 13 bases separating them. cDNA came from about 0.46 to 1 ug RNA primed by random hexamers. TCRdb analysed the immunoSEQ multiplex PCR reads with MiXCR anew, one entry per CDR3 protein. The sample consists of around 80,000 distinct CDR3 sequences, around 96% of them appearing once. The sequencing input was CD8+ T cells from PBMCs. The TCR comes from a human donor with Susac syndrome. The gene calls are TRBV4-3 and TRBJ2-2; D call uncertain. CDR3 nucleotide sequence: TGCGCCAGCAGCCAAGGAGGCTTTGGTGCCACCGGGGAGCTGTTTTTT. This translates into CASSQGGFGATGELFF.